Following are 32 T cell receptor beta chains from one sample sequenced in a study of cytomegalovirus exposure and HLA in healthy donors. In the PCR, 60 Vbeta and 13 Jbeta primers were used. The repertoire was sequenced with immunoSEQ multiplex PCR; TCRdb's copy has only in-frame clones and lacks some. The repertoire has some 150,000 clones, 75% to 90% of them found once; the top ten carry around 1.4%. Specimen: PBMCs. These receptors came from a woman under 30 in good health and CMV-seronegative.

This clone has only a few counts. The gene calls are TRBV28 and TRBJ1-6; D perhaps matches TRBD1 (6 bases). The germline V gene has CDR1 MDHEN and CDR2 SYDVKM. Between the trimmed V and J ends, which lost 4 bases and 3 bases, there was a span of 16 bases. The CDR3 contains 17 residues. The CDR3 protein is CASSSTGQTLYNSPLHF. The CDR3 DNA sequence: TGTGCCAGCAGTTCAACTGGACAGACCCTCTATAATTCACCCCTCCACTTT.

V usage is TRBV18 and J usage is TRBJ2-3; 7 bases are a match to TRBD2. The germline CDR1 and CDR2 sequences are KGHSH and LQKENI. After removal of 2 bases from V and 2 bases from J, the junction contained 4 bases not matched to a gene. The CDR3 totals 15 residues. DNA for the CDR3: TGTGCCAGCTCACCAGAGCGGGGCTCCACAGATACGCAGTATTTT. Its translation is CASSPERGSTDTQYF.

The chain is built from TRBV19 and TRBJ1-4, with a possible D match to TRBD1 (5 bases). This CDR3 spans 15 amino acids. Trimming took 3 bases from V and 3 from J, leaving 11 bases between them. Germline CDR1 and CDR2: LNHDA and SQIVND (reference sequence). The CDR3 sequence: CASSMVGGANEKLFF. In nucleotides, the CDR3 is TGTGCCAGTAGTATGGTGGGGGGAGCTAATGAAAAACTGTTTTTT.

The V call is TRBV19, the J call TRBJ2-6; TRBD2 is a possible D gene (6 bases). With 0 bases removed from V and 3 bases from J, the gap between germline ends came to 9 bases. CDR1 and CDR2 from the germline V gene are LNHDA and SQIVND (reference sequence). The CDR3 has 16 residues. The CDR3 here is CASSIDGGSGANVLTF. In DNA, the CDR3 is TGTGCCAGTAGTATAGATGGAGGGAGTGGGGCCAACGTCCTGACTTTC. The full variable domain, rest sourced from reference TRBV19 and TRBJ2-6, is DGGITQSPKYLFRKEGQNVTLSCEQNLNHDAMYWYRQDPGQGLRLIYYSQIVNDFQKGDIAEGYSVSREKKESFPLTVTSAQKNPTAFYLCASSIDGGSGANVLTFGAGSRLTVL.

The V and J genes are TRBV6-7 and TRBJ1-2; D may be TRBD1 (5 bases). TRBV6-7 is recorded as an ORF, its role being uncertain. The CDR3 sequence is 17 residues long. Trimming took off 7 bases at V and 4 bases at J, with 25 bases between the two ends. The CDR3 nucleotides read TGTGCCAGCACTCACACTTCGGGGGGAATTGGTAGCTATGGCTACACCTTC. Translated, it gives CASTHTSGGIGSYGYTF.

The rearrangement joins TRBV28 to TRBJ1-2, with D perhaps TRBD1 (5 bases). The V end was cut by 9 bases, the J end by 5 bases, with 10 bases between. The CDR3 extends over 11 amino acids. Germline V CDR1 and CDR2: MDHEN, SYDVKM. The CDR3 protein is CASRGGYGYTF. DNA for the CDR3: TGTGCCAGTAGGGGAGGATATGGCTACACCTTC.

The gene calls are TRBV18 and TRBJ1-6; the D is unclear. Trimming stripped 5 bases from V and 7 bases from J, with 15 bases between. There are 15 residues in the CDR3. The V gene's germline CDR1 is KGHSH and CDR2 LQKENI. The CDR3 spells CASSSGLRLNSPLHF. CDR3 in DNA: TGTGCCAGCTCATCCGGTCTTCGGTTGAATTCACCCCTCCACTTT.

This chain connects TRBV19 to TRBJ2-1; TRBD2 matches 8 bases. Germline CDR1 is LNHDA and CDR2 is SQIVND (reference sequence). The CDR3 runs to 16 residues. V was clipped by 3 bases and J by 4 bases; unmatched bases: 8. CDR3 in DNA: TGTGCCAGTAGTATGGTGACCAGCGGGGGTTACAATGAGCAGTTCTTC. Translating gives CASSMVTSGGYNEQFF.

The rearrangement links TRBV5-1 to TRBJ1-3; no clear D gene. V was clipped by 5 bases and J by 8 bases, with 14 bases between them. There are 13 residues in the CDR3. The germline CDR1 and CDR2 sequences are SGHRS and YFSETQ. The CDR3 loop reads CASSVRKGDTIYF. The CDR3 nucleotides are TGCGCCAGCAGTGTCCGAAAAGGAGACACCATATATTTT.

To note about this clone: Mismatch with germline at one junction end may stem from a read error. V is TRBV9 and J is TRBJ1-1; D gene ambiguous. This CDR3 has 13 amino acids. Germline assignment: CDR1 SGDLS and CDR2 YYNGEE. CDR3 sequence: CTSSSEGHTEAFF. Here the CDR3 DNA reads TGTACCAGCAGCTCCGAGGGTCACACTGAAGCTTTCTTT.

V is TRBV11-2 and J is TRBJ2-3, with no clear D. V lost 1 base to trimming and J lost 0 bases, with 11 bases between them. This CDR3 is 16 amino acids long. Germline CDR1 reads SGHAT; CDR2 reads FQNNGV. The CDR3 bases are TGTGCCAGCAGCTTAGTCTTGCGAAGTAGCACAGATACGCAGTATTTT. Translating gives CASSLVLRSSTDTQYF. Full variable domain (rest looked up from reference TRBV11-2 and TRBJ2-3): EAGVAQSPRYKIIEKRQSVAFWCNPISGHATLYWYQQILGQGPKLLIQFQNNGVVDDSQLPKDRFSAERLKGVDSTLKIQPAKLEDSAVYLCASSLVLRSSTDTQYFGPGTRLTVL.

The gene calls are TRBV28 and TRBJ1-2; tentative D call: TRBD1 (6 bases). Germline lookup yields CDR1 MDHEN and CDR2 SYDVKM. The CDR3 totals 15 residues. Trimming left V 6 bases short and J 3 bases short, with 17 bases between. Here the CDR3 DNA reads TGTGCCAGCAGGCAGGCAGGGGCGTCTGACTATGGCTACACCTTC. It encodes CASRQAGASDYGYTF.

The chain has TRBV5-8 and TRBJ2-1; no clear D. Germline V lookup: CDR1 SGHTS, CDR2 YDEGEE. The V gene lost 0 bases and the J gene lost 3 bases, with 10 bases spanning the gap. This CDR3 has 15 residues. In DNA form, the CDR3 reads TGTGCCAGCAGCTTGGATCTGGGCAGCTACAATGAGCAGTTCTTC. Protein sequence: CASSLDLGSYNEQFF.

V usage is TRBV4-2 and J usage is TRBJ1-1; D possibly corresponds to TRBD1 (5 bases). Germline CDR1 is LGHNA and CDR2 is YNFKEQ. Trimming removed 0 bases at V and 3 bases at J, with 5 bases between. The CDR3 runs 13 residues. In nucleotides, the CDR3 is TGTGCCAGCAGCCAAGACAGGGACACTGAAGCTTTCTTT. Amino acids: CASSQDRDTEAFF.

The chain is built from TRBV5-1 and TRBJ2-1; D is undetermined. Trimming left V 4 bases short and J 0 bases short, with 17 bases between. The CDR3 consists of 17 residues. Germline CDR1 SGHRS, CDR2 YFSETQ. CDR3 loop: CASSPPAHSRSYNEQFF. The CDR3 DNA reads as TGCGCCAGCAGCCCCCCGGCCCATAGCCGCTCCTACAATGAGCAGTTCTTC.

The chain is built from TRBV7-9 and TRBJ1-2; a possible D gene is TRBD1 (6 bases). Germline CDR1 is SEHNR and CDR2 is FQNEAQ (reference sequence). The CDR3 contains 14 residues. V lost 5 bases, J lost 2 bases, and 12 bases lay in between. The CDR3 sequence: CASSNRDWNYGYTF. CDR3 coding DNA: TGTGCCAGCAGCAACAGGGATTGGAACTATGGCTACACCTTC.

The chain combines TRBV27 with TRBJ2-1; 8 bases align to TRBD2. Germline trimming cut 2 bases from V and 7 bases from J; bases unmatched to any gene: 10. In germline, CDR1 is MNHEY, CDR2 SMNVEV (reference sequence). This CDR3 spans 16 amino acids. The CDR3 is CASSLPRKTSANEQFF. DNA of the CDR3: TGTGCCAGCAGTTTACCGCGAAAGACTAGCGCTAATGAGCAGTTCTTC.

This chain connects TRBV15 to TRBJ1-1; D is unclear. The CDR3 is made up of 17 amino acids. Germline CDR1 is LNHNV and CDR2 is YYDKDF (reference sequence). Trimming took 3 bases from V and 2 from J, leaving 19 bases between them. CDR3 in DNA: TGTGCCACCAGCAGGAAGTTAACCGGAGGAACTAACACTGAAGCTTTCTTT. Its protein product is CATSRKLTGGTNTEAFF.

The chain couples TRBV29-1 to TRBJ1-1; weak D call: TRBD1 (6 bases). V was clipped by 7 bases and J by 2 bases, with 11 bases between them. In germline, CDR1 is SQVTM, CDR2 ANQGSEA. This CDR3 comprises 12 residues. The CDR3 here is CSARQANTEAFF. CDR3 in DNA: TGCAGCGCTCGACAGGCTAACACTGAAGCTTTCTTT.

CDR3 region: CASSIEKTPSSPLHF. CDR3 in DNA: TGTGCCAGTAGTATAGAGAAGACGCCTAGTTCACCCCTCCACTTT. This sequence joins TRBV19 and TRBJ1-6; D unresolved. Germline lookup yields CDR1 LNHDA and CDR2 SQIVND (reference sequence). The CDR3 totals 15 residues. V was clipped by 0 bases and J by 9 bases, with 12 bases between them.

CDR3 in DNA: TGCGCCAGCAGCTTGGGAGGAGCCCTTATCTCCTACGAGCAGTACTTC. Its protein product is CASSLGGALISYEQYF. The chain uses TRBV5-1 and TRBJ2-7, with D hard to call. Trimming stripped 0 bases from V and 0 bases from J, with 13 bases between. In germline, CDR1 is SGHRS, CDR2 YFSETQ. CDR3 length: 16 amino acids.

V gene TRBV4-1 combines with J gene TRBJ2-1, with a weak D call TRBD2 (5 bases). The germline V and J ends were trimmed by 6 bases and 1 base, with 25 bases remaining between them. The germline V gene encodes CDR1 MGHRA and CDR2 YSYEKL. The CDR3 has 19 amino acids. CDR3 bases: TGCGCCAGCAGAAAAAAATCGTCCCCAGGACTCTATTCCTACAATGAGCAGTTCTTC. Residues: CASRKKSSPGLYSYNEQFF.

The V call is TRBV6-4, the J call TRBJ1-1, with D tentatively TRBD1 (5 bases). The germline CDR1 and CDR2 sequences are MRHNA and SNTAGT. The CDR3 runs 13 residues. V was pared by 6 bases and J by 8 bases, with 16 bases between. The chain's CDR3 is CASSPDTTLEAFF. Here the CDR3 DNA reads TGTGCCAGCAGCCCGGACACGACCCTGGAAGCTTTCTTT.

This clone was detected once. The CDR3 coding sequence is TGTGCCAGCGCGACAGGAGGAAACACCATATATTTT. This codes for CASATGGNTIYF. This chain joins TRBV6-5 and TRBJ1-3; D may be TRBD1 (6 bases). The CDR3 length is 12 residues. Germline CDR1 reads MNHEY; CDR2 reads SVGAGI. Deletions cut 8 bases from V and 4 bases from J, with 9 bases between.

The chain carries TRBV13 and TRBJ1-1, with 11 bases fitting TRBD1. After removal of 5 bases from V and 10 bases from J, the junction contained 9 bases not matched to a gene. The CDR3 loop spans 14 amino acids. Per the germline V gene, CDR1 is PRHDT and CDR2 is FYEKMQ (reference sequence). CDR3 region: CASSRRGTGGGAFF. The DNA of the CDR3 is TGTGCCAGCAGCAGGCGGGGGACAGGGGGGGGAGCTTTCTTT.

This clone occurred once. CDR3 bases: TGCAGCGTTGCCGGGTACCAAGAGACCCAGTACTTC. Its protein is CSVAGYQETQYF. This chain connects TRBV29-1 to TRBJ2-5; D gene uncertain. Per germline, CDR1 SQVTM and CDR2 ANQGSEA. This CDR3 comprises 12 residues. Trimming left V 4 bases short and J 0 bases short, with 6 bases between.

The rearrangement links TRBV7-2 to TRBJ2-7; 7 bases map to TRBD1. The CDR3 length is 15 residues. Germline V gene sequence: CDR1 SGHTA, CDR2 FQGNSA. J gave up 1 base and V 5 bases, and 8 bases lay outside the gene matches. The CDR3 DNA is TGTGCCAGCAGCCCCGGGACAGACCTTTCCTACGAGCAGTACTTC. This codes for CASSPGTDLSYEQYF.

The genes are TRBV5-1 and TRBJ2-3; D call uncertain. Looked up from germline, CDR1 is SGHRS and CDR2 is YFSETQ. This CDR3 spans 14 amino acids. V was cut by 3 bases and J by 0 bases, with 8 bases left in between. The DNA of the CDR3 is TGCGCCAGCAGCTCCCGAACTAGCACAGATACGCAGTATTTT. This codes for CASSSRTSTDTQYF.

The chain couples TRBV7-6 to TRBJ1-1; D gene uncertain. Trimming removed 1 base from V and 0 bases from J, with 6 bases in between. This CDR3 spans 14 amino acids. Germline V CDR1 and CDR2: SGHVS, FNYEAQ. Here the CDR3 DNA reads TGTGCCAGCAGCTTAGAGCCGGTGAACACTGAAGCTTTCTTT. It is translated as CASSLEPVNTEAFF.

This clone is a singleton in its sample. The chain carries TRBV14 and TRBJ1-1; D possibly corresponds to TRBD1 (5 bases). The ends were cut back, 3 bases at V and 0 bases at J, with 20 bases in the middle. Germline CDR1 reads SGHDN; CDR2 reads FVKESK. The CDR3 is 18 amino acids. CDR3 DNA: TGTGCCAGCAGCCAGGACACAACCCGCGCCGGGTTGAACACTGAAGCTTTCTTT. Translation: CASSQDTTRAGLNTEAFF.

This clone was detected only once. The V gene is TRBV19, the J gene TRBJ2-1; D is possibly TRBD2 (7 bases). Germline CDR1 LNHDA, CDR2 SQIVND (reference sequence). Deletions cut 3 bases from V and 2 bases from J, with 11 bases between. The CDR3 is 15 residues long. The CDR3 protein is CASSIRGGTYNEQFF. DNA for the CDR3: TGTGCCAGTAGTATTAGGGGGGGAACCTACAATGAGCAGTTCTTC.

The genes are TRBV9 and TRBJ2-5; 7 positions match TRBD2. V lost 0 bases to trimming and J lost 4 bases; unmatched junction nucleotides: 9. This CDR3 is built from 16 residues. CDR1 and CDR2 (germline): SGDLS, YYNGEE. In nucleotides, the CDR3 is TGTGCCAGCAGCGTAGAAGGCGGGAGCGGGGTAGAGACCCAGTACTTC. Its protein product is CASSVEGGSGVETQYF.